This section outlines one T cell receptor beta chain sequence together with its context. V shed 0 bases and J shed 6 bases, with 4 bases lying between them. The CDR3 loop spans 12 amino acids. Germline V gene data show CDR1 as LGHNA and CDR2 as YSLEER. The sample originates from a study of sequential checkpoint blockade in melanoma. Study context: Arm A got nivolumab then ipilimumab; arm B the reverse, 1:1. After both sequences, patients received maintenance nivolumab.

Treatment of the sample: randomized to nivolumab then ipilimumab (arm A) or the reverse (arm B). Sequencing used immunoSEQ multiplex PCR; TCRdb keeps in-frame clones, though not all of them. Here the sample spans 12,000 or so clones, about 80% being singletons. The chain employs TRBV4-3 and TRBJ2-3; D unresolved. The source material was CD8+ T cells sorted from blood (inferred from file names), sampled from a patient given nivolumab and ipilimumab in sequence. This sequence originates from a human donor with melanoma. CDR3 bases: TGCGCCAGCAGCCAAGATCTGGATACGCAGTATTTT. This sequence encodes CASSQDLDTQYF.